This T cell receptor beta chain was observed in a study of CD8 T cells in ankylosing spondylitis. This clonotype was found many times. The antigen is not known. V shed 5 bases and J 8 bases; nucleotides not matched to a gene: 8. Germline CDR1 is MNHNS and CDR2 is SASEGT. The CDR3 consists of 14 residues. TCRdb independently ran MiXCR on the 5' RACE reads; one entry per CDR3 protein. The sample lists 220,000 or so distinct CDR3 sequences, 10% seen once, with approximately 20% in the top ten. Study-level points and caveats: With a CD8+ phenotype, disease-linked clones were relatively rare in peripheral blood. Disease-associated clones were reportedly significantly overrepresented in matched ankylosing spondylitis synovial fluid. Ankylosing spondylitis blood seemed to carry a telltale TCR beta motif made of roughly 8 highly homologous variants.

This clonotype was obtained from a male donor with ankylosing spondylitis or in good health (not recorded which). The sequencing sample was made of blood, either unsorted or a sorted T cell fraction (not recorded which). The chain recombines TRBV6-1 with TRBJ2-1; 8 bases match TRBD1. Here the CDR3 DNA reads TGTGCCAGCAGTACAGGACAGGGTCGTGATGAGCAGTTCTTC. It yields the protein CASSTGQGRDEQFF.